The rows below give T cell receptor beta chains drawn from one sample of a study of beta chain features in type 1 diabetes. Method: immunoSEQ multiplex PCR; TCRdb's copy keeps in-frame clones and lacks some. The sample yields around 450,000 clones, about 10% seen once. The sequencing sample was made of naive CD4+ T cells from blood. The receptors derive from a woman aged 18-29 years in good health. Each CDR3 is given with its conserved first and last residue. The D gene is left open where the match is weak. Some rows mark clone size as missing; the rest say once, few, many or name a class of expanded clone.

v_gene	abundance	j_gene	d_gene	CDR3nt	CDR3aa
TRBV29-1	few	TRBJ2-1	TRBD1	TGCAGCGTCGGGGACAGGGGCTCCTACAATGAGCAGTTCTTC	CSVGDRGSYNEQFF
TRBV30	NA	TRBJ2-5	TRBD2	TGTGCCTCCTTGGTGGGACTAGCCGAAAAAGAGACCCAGTACTTC	CASLVGLAEKETQYF
TRBV10-3	NA	TRBJ2-3	NA	TGTGCCATCAAAGGAACAGGCCCGCCAGATACGCAGTATTTT	CAIKGTGPPDTQYF
TRBV7-9	few	TRBJ2-2	TRBD1	TGTGCCAGCAGCTTAAAACCAGGGGGTTATCAGAACACCGGGGAGCTGTTTTTT	CASSLKPGGYQNTGELFF
TRBV4-3	NA	TRBJ2-3	TRBD2	TGCGCCAGCAGCATTAGTAGCGGGGGGGGCCAAGATACGCAGTATTTT	CASSISSGGGQDTQYF
TRBV7-9	few	TRBJ2-7	TRBD2	TGTGCCAGCAGCTTTTTGGGGACTAGCGGGAGACTTGGAGGGTACGAGCAGTACTTC	CASSFLGTSGRLGGYEQYF
TRBV27	NA	TRBJ2-3	NA	TGTGCCAGCAGCTTGTGGAGCACAGATACGCAGTATTTT	CASSLWSTDTQYF
TRBV7-7	few	TRBJ2-5	NA	TGTGCCAGCAGCTCGGGACATGCCCAAGAGACCCAGTACTTC	CASSSGHAQETQYF
TRBV29-1	NA	TRBJ1-4	TRBD1	TGCAGCGTTGTGGACAGGGGGAATGAAAAACTGTTTTTT	CSVVDRGNEKLFF
TRBV4-2	NA	TRBJ2-7	NA	TGTGCCAGCAGCCAAGAGACTGGAGCTTACGAGCAGTACTTC	CASSQETGAYEQYF
TRBV7-9	NA	TRBJ1-2	NA	TGTGCCAGCAGCTTAGTGGGTGGTGGCTACACCTTC	CASSLVGGGYTF
TRBV19	NA	TRBJ2-1	NA	TGTGCCAGTAGTATTCACCTCTCCTACAATGAGCAGTTCTTC	CASSIHLSYNEQFF
TRBV4-1	NA	TRBJ1-2	NA	TGCGACAGCAGCCATGCTTGGCCCGGTGGCGGCTATGGCTACACCTTC	CDSSHAWPGGGYGYTF
TRBV5-4	NA	TRBJ2-2	TRBD2	TGTGCCAGCAGCCTCGCTAGCGGGAGTAAAACCGGGGAGCTGTTTTTT	CASSLASGSKTGELFF
TRBV5-4	few	TRBJ2-7	NA	TGTGCCAGCAGGGACCGGATTTCCTACGAGCAGTACTTC	CASRDRISYEQYF
TRBV7-2	NA	TRBJ1-3	NA	TGTGCCAGCAGCTCTTGGGACGGAAACACCATATATTTT	CASSSWDGNTIYF
TRBV14	NA	TRBJ2-5	NA	TGTGCCAGCAGCCACCTCGGGGGGCCACAAGAGACCCAGTACTTC	CASSHLGGPQETQYF
TRBV7-9	few	TRBJ2-7	NA	TGTGCCAGCAGCTTAAAGGGGGGCAGTGGTTACGAGCAGTACTTC	CASSLKGGSGYEQYF
TRBV10-3	NA	TRBJ2-5	NA	TGTGCCATCAGTGCCCCACCGAGGGGGGGCGGCCAAGAGACCCAGTACTTC	CAISAPPRGGGQETQYF
TRBV14	few	TRBJ2-5	NA	TGTGCCAGCAGCCAAGTGTCTTGGGAGACCCAGTACTTC	CASSQVSWETQYF
TRBV29-1	few	TRBJ2-5	TRBD1	TGCAGCGTGGGACAGGGTGAAGAGACCCAGTACTTC	CSVGQGEETQYF
TRBV5-1	NA	TRBJ2-2	NA	TGCGCCAGCAGTCGGCGGCGGACCGGGGAGCTGTTTTTT	CASSRRRTGELFF
TRBV7-3	NA	TRBJ2-1	TRBD2	TGTGCCAGCAGCTTAGAGGGACTACACTACAATGAGCAGTTCTTC	CASSLEGLHYNEQFF
TRBV4-3	NA	TRBJ1-4	NA	TGCGCCAGCAGACTCAGGGGATCTGGTGAAAAACTGTTTTTT	CASRLRGSGEKLFF
TRBV27	few	TRBJ2-7	NA	TGTGCCAGCAGTTCGGGAGATTCCCAGCAGTACTTC	CASSSGDSQQYF
TRBV5-6	NA	TRBJ2-7	NA	TGTGCCAGCAGCCTACGAGGCAGGGGTACCACTTCCGAGCAGTACTTC	CASSLRGRGTTSEQYF
TRBV7-2	few	TRBJ2-5	TRBD1	TGTGCCAGCAGTGCCCAAACAGGGGAAGAGACCCAGTACTTC	CASSAQTGEETQYF
TRBV30	many	TRBJ2-2	NA	TGTGCCTGGAATAAGGGGACTCGGGAGCTGTTTTTT	CAWNKGTRELFF
TRBV28	NA	TRBJ1-1	TRBD1	TGTGCCAGCAGCACAAGGGCACAGGACAGGGTAGCTTTCTTT	CASSTRAQDRVAFF
TRBV18	NA	TRBJ2-7	NA	TGTGCCAGCTCCCGAAGGGCGGGACAGCTCTCCTACGAGCAGTACTTC	CASSRRAGQLSYEQYF
TRBV14	many	TRBJ2-4	NA	TGTGCCAGCAGTGCCGGCCACATTCAGTACTTC	CASSAGHIQYF
TRBV9	few	TRBJ2-2	NA	TGTGCCAGCAGCGTCCCCCCCGGGGAGCTGTTTTTT	CASSVPPGELFF
TRBV11-2	few	TRBJ2-4	NA	TGTGCCAGCAGCTTACGTCCTGATTTGAACATTCAGTACTTC	CASSLRPDLNIQYF
TRBV5-4	few	TRBJ1-2	TRBD1	TGTGCCAGCAGCCCAGACAGGGTCTCCCATGGCTACACCTTC	CASSPDRVSHGYTF
TRBV18	NA	TRBJ2-5	NA	TGTGCCAGCTCACCGGGGACAACCCAAGAGACCCAGTACTTC	CASSPGTTQETQYF
TRBV19	NA	TRBJ2-7	TRBD1	TGTGCCAGTAGTAACCCCGCCGGGACAGGGAGCTACGAGCAGTACTTC	CASSNPAGTGSYEQYF
TRBV18	NA	TRBJ1-4	NA	TGTGCCAGCTCACCACCAGGGCAGGGCGGTGAAAAACTGTTTTTT	CASSPPGQGGEKLFF
TRBV7-2	NA	TRBJ2-1	TRBD2	TGTGCCAGCAGCCAAGGGCTAGCGGGAGCCTACAATGAGCAGTTCTTC	CASSQGLAGAYNEQFF
TRBV9	NA	TRBJ1-1	TRBD1	TGTGCCAGCAGCGCTGGACAGGGTGACACTGAAGCTTTCTTT	CASSAGQGDTEAFF
TRBV5-1	few	TRBJ1-2	NA	TGCGCCAGCAGCCCGGGGAGGGCAGATGGCTACACCTTC	CASSPGRADGYTF
TRBV7-2	NA	TRBJ2-1	TRBD1	TGTGCCAGCAGCCCGCAAACCGGGACAGGGTCCAATGAGCAGTTCTTC	CASSPQTGTGSNEQFF
TRBV5-1	few	TRBJ2-4	TRBD1	TGCGCCAGCAGCGGACAGGGGAGAGGAGCCAAAAACATTCAGTACTTC	CASSGQGRGAKNIQYF
TRBV11-1	NA	TRBJ2-5	TRBD1	TGTGCCAGCAGCTTAAAAAGGCCCGGGACAGGGTCAGGGCAAGAGACCCAGTACTTC	CASSLKRPGTGSGQETQYF
TRBV7-6	few	TRBJ1-2	NA	TGTGCCAGCAGCTCAGATCGGGCGTACAGCCCTAACTATGGCTACACCTTC	CASSSDRAYSPNYGYTF
TRBV7-2	few	TRBJ2-1	TRBD2	TGTGCCAGCAGCACCGGACTAGCGGTCTACAATGAGCAGTTCTTC	CASSTGLAVYNEQFF
TRBV28	few	TRBJ2-5	NA	TGTGCCATCCGCCCGATGGGTCAGCCCACCCAGTACTTC	CAIRPMGQPTQYF
TRBV28	few	TRBJ1-5	NA	TGTGCCAGCAGTTTTTTAGGGAAAAAGGGCAATCAGCCCCAGCATTTT	CASSFLGKKGNQPQHF
TRBV28	NA	TRBJ1-5	TRBD1	TGTGCCAGCAGTTTCGGACAGGTTGGAATCAGCAATCAGCCCCAGCATTTT	CASSFGQVGISNQPQHF
TRBV25-1	few	TRBJ2-6	NA	TGTGCCAGCACCGACGGTACCCTCTCTGGGGCCAACGTCCTGACTTTC	CASTDGTLSGANVLTF